This T cell receptor beta chain was retrieved from a study of immune evolution from preneoplasia to lung adenocarcinoma. Study observations and caveats: Top clone frequencies peaked in normal lung, apparently declining through invasive adenocarcinoma. Clonality was highest in normal lung, lower in later-stage lesions apparently.

To note about this clone: Its antigen is currently unknown.

Some clones are missing from TCRdb's copy, which holds only in-frame ones; the method was immunoSEQ multiplex PCR. The data show fewer than 4,000 clones, 76% seen once. Each case's diagnosis was confirmed by two pathologists on H&E. Nucleic acids came from premalignant or tumor cells enriched by macro-dissection. The sequence was collected from a person aged 70 to 85 with lung adenocarcinoma. Sequenced material: FFPE minimally invasive lung adenocarcinoma tissue.

The CDR3 bases are TGTGCCAGTAGGGAGGGGCAGACCCAGTACTTC. Protein sequence: CASREGQTQYF. This chain uses TRBV19 with TRBJ2-5, with a tentative D call TRBD2 (6 bases). This CDR3 is 11 amino acids long. V was clipped by 6 bases and J by 6 bases, with 8 bases between them. Germline V gene lookup returns CDR1 LNHDA and CDR2 SQIVND (reference sequence).